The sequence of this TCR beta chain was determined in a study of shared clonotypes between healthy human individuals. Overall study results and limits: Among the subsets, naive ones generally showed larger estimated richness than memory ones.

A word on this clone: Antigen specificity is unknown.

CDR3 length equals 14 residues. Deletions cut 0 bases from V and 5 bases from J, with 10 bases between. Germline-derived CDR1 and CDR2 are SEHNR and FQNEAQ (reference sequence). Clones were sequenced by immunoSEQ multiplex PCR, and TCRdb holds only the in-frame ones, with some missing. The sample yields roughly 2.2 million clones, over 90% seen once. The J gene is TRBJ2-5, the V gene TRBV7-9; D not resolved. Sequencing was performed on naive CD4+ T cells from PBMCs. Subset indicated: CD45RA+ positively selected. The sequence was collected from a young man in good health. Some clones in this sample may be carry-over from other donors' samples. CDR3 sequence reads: CASSLAGILETQYF. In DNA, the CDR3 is TGTGCCAGCAGCTTAGCAGGGATTTTGGAGACCCAGTACTTC. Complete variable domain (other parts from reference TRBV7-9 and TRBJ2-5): DTGVSQNPRHKITKRGQNVTFRCDPISEHNRLYWYRQTLGQGPEFLTYFQNEAQLEKSRLLSDRFSAERPKGSFSTLEIQRTEQGDSAMYLCASSLAGILETQYFGPGTRLLVL.